These 20 T cell receptor beta chains originate from one sample sequenced in a study of blood T cell repertoires in COVID-19. Only in-frame clones appear in the TCRdb table, and some are missing; sequencing was by immunoSEQ multiplex PCR. The sample has approximately 94,000 clones, 85% seen once. The specimen sequenced was peripheral blood. Receptor source: a human donor in a cohort sampled during active COVID-19.

The chain links TRBV18 to TRBJ2-3, with TRBD2 matching 7 bases. Trimming removed 3 bases from V and 6 bases from J; junction bases left unmatched: 3. The germline gives CDR1 KGHSH, CDR2 LQKENI. The CDR3 sequence is 13 residues long. The CDR3 DNA reads TGTGCCAGCTCACCTCTACTAGCGGATACGCAGTATTTT. Its translation: CASSPLLADTQYF.

The chain couples TRBV6-6 to TRBJ2-7; 8 nucleotides match TRBD2. V lost 2 bases, J lost 2 bases, and 2 bases stayed unmatched. Germline CDR1 and CDR2: MNHNY and SVGAGI (reference sequence). This CDR3 has 14 residues. The CDR3 region is CASSYPGGTYEQYF. CDR3 bases: TGTGCCAGCAGTTACCCGGGAGGGACCTACGAGCAGTACTTC.

The V gene is TRBV5-8, the J gene TRBJ2-5; 9 bases fit TRBD1. Germline V gene sequence: CDR1 SGHTS, CDR2 YDEGEE. The CDR3 contains 15 residues. The V and J ends lost 0 bases and 4 bases, in that order; junction bases with no gene match: 4. CDR3 region: CASSLVGTGRETQYF. The DNA of the CDR3 is TGTGCCAGCAGCTTGGTTGGGACAGGGAGAGAGACCCAGTACTTC.

The V call is TRBV3-1 (or the pseudogene TRBV3-2), the J call TRBJ2-2; no definite D call. CDR1 and CDR2 from the germline V gene are LGHDT and YNNKEL (reference sequence). V was trimmed by 6 bases and J by 1 base, leaving 12 bases between them. This CDR3 has 15 amino acids. The CDR3 reads CASSRHNENTGELFF. The CDR3, as DNA: TGTGCCAGCAGTCGACACAACGAGAACACCGGGGAGCTGTTTTTT.

V gene TRBV6-2 or TRBV6-3 combines with J gene TRBJ1-5; 9 nucleotides agree with TRBD1. The CDR3 is made up of 17 amino acids. CDR1 is MNHEY, CDR2 SVGEGT, per germline. V was pared by 5 bases and J by 3 bases, with 11 bases of the junction left unmatched. The CDR3 region is CASSTRQRTGDNQPQHF. The CDR3 nucleotides are TGTGCCAGCAGTACGCGACAGCGGACAGGGGACAATCAGCCCCAGCATTTT.

The chain joins TRBV9 to TRBJ2-1, with 12 bases matching TRBD1. Losses at the gene ends were 0 bases for V and 7 bases for J; bases not matched to a gene: 2. The length of the CDR3 is 15 residues. The germline CDR1 and CDR2 sequences are SGDLS and YYNGEE. CDR3 amino acids: CASSVAGQGANEQFF. The CDR3 DNA reads as TGTGCCAGCAGCGTAGCGGGACAGGGGGCGAATGAGCAGTTCTTC.

The chain has TRBV21-1 and TRBJ2-7; the table's D call, TRBD2, has no DNA check behind it. TRBV21-1 is annotated as a pseudogene. This CDR3 has 17 amino acids. This chain's CDR3 is CASSGGATSGGAYEQYF. The CDR3 DNA sequence: TGTGCCAGCAGCGGTGGGGCCACTAGCGGGGGAGCCTACGAGCAGTACTTC.

The chain carries TRBV5-1 and TRBJ2-7; the match to TRBD2 covers 11 bases. The germline V gene has CDR1 SGHRS and CDR2 YFSETQ. This CDR3 is 15 amino acids long. V lost 4 bases to trimming and J lost 6 bases; unmatched junction nucleotides: 9. In DNA form, the CDR3 reads TGCGCCAGCAGCCCCCGACTAGCGGGGCTCCTCGAGCAGTACTTC. Translation: CASSPRLAGLLEQYF.

This clone was seen a handful of times. This rearrangement joins TRBV5-1 to TRBJ2-4; TRBD1 agrees at 7 bases. J gave up 6 bases and V 10 bases, and 10 bases lay outside the gene matches. The CDR3 runs to 13 residues. Germline CDR1 SGHRS, CDR2 YFSETQ. The chain's CDR3 is CAPREGAGNIQYF. The CDR3 coding sequence is TGCGCCCCGCGAGAGGGGGCAGGAAACATTCAGTACTTC.

This clone was seen a few times. This rearrangement joins TRBV18 to TRBJ1-6; 7 bases match TRBD1. V gave up 1 base and J gave up 3 bases; unmatched junction bases: 3. This CDR3 has 16 residues. Germline V gene data show CDR1 as KGHSH and CDR2 as LQKENI. CDR3 in amino acids: CASSPQGAGYNSPLHF. CDR3 nucleotide sequence: TGTGCCAGCTCACCACAGGGGGCTGGCTATAATTCACCCCTCCACTTT.

The V gene is TRBV3-1 (or the pseudogene TRBV3-2), the J gene TRBJ2-5; 13 bases map to TRBD2. The V gene end was trimmed by 3 bases and the J gene end by 5 bases; junction bases not matched to a gene: 9. The CDR3 is 17 amino acids. The germline V gene encodes CDR1 LGHDT and CDR2 YNNKEL (reference sequence). The CDR3 reads CASSQGTSGKSRETQYF. The CDR3 DNA is TGTGCCAGCAGCCAGGGGACTAGCGGGAAGTCGAGGGAGACCCAGTACTTC.

This clone appeared a few times. This chain connects TRBV5-1 to TRBJ2-1; a weak D match, TRBD2 (6 bases). The CDR3 totals 15 residues. The V and J ends lost 4 bases and 0 bases respectively, with 11 bases between them. The V gene's germline CDR1 is SGHRS and CDR2 YFSETQ. In DNA form, the CDR3 reads TGCGCCAGCAGCGGCGGGGATAGCTCCTACAATGAGCAGTTCTTC. Translated, it gives CASSGGDSSYNEQFF.

This chain links TRBV30 with TRBJ1-1; D not resolved. V was pared by 2 bases and J by 0 bases, with 10 bases between. Germline CDR1 and CDR2: GTSNPN and SVGIG (reference sequence). The CDR3 contains 14 residues. The CDR3 DNA reads as TGTGCCTGGAGTTCACCGCCGGTGAACACTGAAGCTTTCTTT. Translating gives CAWSSPPVNTEAFF.

This chain joins TRBV2 and TRBJ2-2; D is uncertain. Trimming left V 4 bases short and J 0 bases short, with 3 bases between. The CDR3 totals 13 residues. Germline V lookup: CDR1 SNHLY, CDR2 FYNNEI. In nucleotides, the CDR3 is TGTGCCAGCAGTGTCGCGAACACCGGGGAGCTGTTTTTT. It encodes CASSVANTGELFF.

The rearrangement links TRBV7-9 to TRBJ1-2; TRBD1 agrees at 10 bases. Unmatched junction bases numbered 3, after V lost 5 bases and J lost 6 bases. Germline lookup yields CDR1 SEHNR and CDR2 FQNEAQ (reference sequence). The CDR3 length is 13 residues. The DNA for the CDR3 is TGTGCCAGCAGCCGGGACAGGGGAGATGGCTACACCTTC. This encodes CASSRDRGDGYTF.

The chain recombines TRBV6-2 or TRBV6-3 with TRBJ1-1, with D maybe TRBD1 (6 bases). V was shortened by 5 bases and J by 2 bases, with 18 bases between the two germline ends. This CDR3 has 16 residues. Germline lookup yields CDR1 MNHEY and CDR2 SVGEGT. The CDR3 DNA reads as TGTGCCAGCAGTACAGGGTTACGGCTTACAAACACTGAAGCTTTCTTT. It translates to CASSTGLRLTNTEAFF.

V is TRBV5-5 and J is TRBJ2-7; 9 bases match TRBD1. There are 16 residues in the CDR3. Germline CDR1 reads SGHKS; CDR2 reads YYEKEE (reference sequence). V trimming: 4 bases; J trimming: 0 bases; junction bases outside the gene matches: 8. CDR3 residues: CASSIGQGPSSYEQYF. In DNA form, the CDR3 reads TGTGCCAGCAGCATAGGACAGGGGCCGAGCTCCTACGAGCAGTACTTC. The full variable domain, in which reference TRBV5-5 and TRBJ2-7 provide the parts outside the CDR3, is DAGVTQSPTHLIKTRGQQVTLRCSPISGHKSVSWYQQVLGQGPQFIFQYYEKEERGRGNFPDRFSARQFPNYSSELNVNALLLGDSALYLCASSIGQGPSSYEQYFGPGTRLTVT.

The J gene is TRBJ1-1, the V gene TRBV9; 11 bases match TRBD1. This CDR3 comprises 14 residues. Looked up from germline, CDR1 is SGDLS and CDR2 is YYNGEE. V lost 7 bases to trimming and J lost 0 bases; unmatched junction nucleotides: 2. The CDR3 reads CASGQGAVNTEAFF. The DNA of the CDR3 is TGTGCCAGCGGACAGGGGGCGGTGAACACTGAAGCTTTCTTT.

V usage is TRBV19 and J usage is TRBJ1-1; no reliable D call. Germline V gene data show CDR1 as LNHDA and CDR2 as SQIVND (reference sequence). V dropped 6 bases and J dropped 3 bases, with 11 bases sitting between them. This CDR3 is 13 amino acids long. The CDR3 nucleotides are TGTGCCAGTAGCCCCCCACGGTACACTGAAGCTTTCTTT. This translates into CASSPPRYTEAFF.

This clone appeared once. V usage is TRBV2 and J usage is TRBJ1-2; TRBD1 matches at 7 bases. CDR3 length equals 13 residues. V lost 8 bases to trimming and J lost 3 bases; unmatched junction nucleotides: 6. The germline CDR1 and CDR2 sequences are SNHLY and FYNNEI. The CDR3 bases are TGTGCCAGCTCCACGACAGGGTACTATGGCTACACCTTC. Encoded protein: CASSTTGYYGYTF.